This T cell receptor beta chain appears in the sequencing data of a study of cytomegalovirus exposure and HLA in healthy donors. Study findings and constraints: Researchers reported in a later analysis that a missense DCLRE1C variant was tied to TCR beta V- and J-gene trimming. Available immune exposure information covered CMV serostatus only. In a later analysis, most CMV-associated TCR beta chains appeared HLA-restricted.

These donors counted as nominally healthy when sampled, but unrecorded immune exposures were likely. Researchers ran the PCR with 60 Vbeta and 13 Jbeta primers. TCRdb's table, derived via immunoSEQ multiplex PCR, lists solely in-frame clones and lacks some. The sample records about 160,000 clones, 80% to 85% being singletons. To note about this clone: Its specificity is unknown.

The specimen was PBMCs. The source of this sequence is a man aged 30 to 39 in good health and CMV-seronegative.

CDR3 sequence: CASSYPIAGGPGEQFF. CDR3 in DNA: TGTGCCAGCAGCTACCCTATAGCGGGAGGGCCGGGTGAGCAGTTCTTC. This chain uses TRBV5-8 with TRBJ2-1, with 11 bases aligning to TRBD2. V gave up 3 bases and J gave up 9 bases; unmatched junction bases: 11. CDR3 length: 16 amino acids. Looked up from germline, CDR1 is SGHTS and CDR2 is YDEGEE.